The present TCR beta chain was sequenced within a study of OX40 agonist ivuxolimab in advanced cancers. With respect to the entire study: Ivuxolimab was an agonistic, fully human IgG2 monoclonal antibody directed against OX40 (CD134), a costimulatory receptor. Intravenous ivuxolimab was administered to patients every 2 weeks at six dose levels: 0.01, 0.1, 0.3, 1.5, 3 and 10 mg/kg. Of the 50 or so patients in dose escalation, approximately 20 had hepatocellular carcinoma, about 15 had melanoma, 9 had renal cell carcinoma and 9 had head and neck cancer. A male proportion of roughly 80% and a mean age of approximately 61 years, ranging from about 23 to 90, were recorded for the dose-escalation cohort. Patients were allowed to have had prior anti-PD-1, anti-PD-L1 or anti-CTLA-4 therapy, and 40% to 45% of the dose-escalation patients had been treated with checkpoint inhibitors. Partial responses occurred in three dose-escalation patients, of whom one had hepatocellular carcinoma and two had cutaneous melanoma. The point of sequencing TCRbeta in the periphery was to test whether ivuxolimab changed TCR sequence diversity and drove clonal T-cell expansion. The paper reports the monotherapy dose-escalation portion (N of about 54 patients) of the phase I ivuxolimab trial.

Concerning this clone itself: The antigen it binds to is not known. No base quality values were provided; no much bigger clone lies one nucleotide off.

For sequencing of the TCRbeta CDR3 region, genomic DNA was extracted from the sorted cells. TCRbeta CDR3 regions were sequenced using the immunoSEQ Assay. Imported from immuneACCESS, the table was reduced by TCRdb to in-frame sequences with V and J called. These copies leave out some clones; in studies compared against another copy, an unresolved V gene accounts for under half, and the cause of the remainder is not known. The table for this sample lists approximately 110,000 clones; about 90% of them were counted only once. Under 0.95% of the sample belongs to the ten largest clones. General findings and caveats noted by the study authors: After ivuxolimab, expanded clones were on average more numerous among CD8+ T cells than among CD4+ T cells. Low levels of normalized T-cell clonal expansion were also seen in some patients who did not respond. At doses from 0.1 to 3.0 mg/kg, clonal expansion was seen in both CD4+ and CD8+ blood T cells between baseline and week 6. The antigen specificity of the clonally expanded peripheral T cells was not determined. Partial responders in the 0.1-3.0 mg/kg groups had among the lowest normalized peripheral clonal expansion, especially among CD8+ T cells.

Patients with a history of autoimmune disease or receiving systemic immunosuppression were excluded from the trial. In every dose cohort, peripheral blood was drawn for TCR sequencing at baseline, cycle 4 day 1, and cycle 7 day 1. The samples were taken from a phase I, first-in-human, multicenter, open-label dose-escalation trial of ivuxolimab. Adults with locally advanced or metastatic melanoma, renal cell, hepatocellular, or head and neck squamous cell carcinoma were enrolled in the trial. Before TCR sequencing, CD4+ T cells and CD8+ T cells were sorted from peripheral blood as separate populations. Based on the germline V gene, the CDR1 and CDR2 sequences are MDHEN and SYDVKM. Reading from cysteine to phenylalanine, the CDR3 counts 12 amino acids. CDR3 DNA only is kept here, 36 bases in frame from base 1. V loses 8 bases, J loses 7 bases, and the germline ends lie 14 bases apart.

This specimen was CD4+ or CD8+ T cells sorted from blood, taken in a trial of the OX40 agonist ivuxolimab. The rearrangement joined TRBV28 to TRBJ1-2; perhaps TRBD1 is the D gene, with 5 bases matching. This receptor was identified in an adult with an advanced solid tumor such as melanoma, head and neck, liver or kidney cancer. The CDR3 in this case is CASGGGVGGYTF. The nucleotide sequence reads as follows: TGTGCCAGCGGTGGGGGAGTAGGTGGCTACACCTTC.